This T cell receptor (beta chain) was observed in a study of blood T cell repertoires in COVID-19. Study summary: The origin of the acute and convalescent COVID-19 samples was the United States, Italy and Spain. Sources were T cells, B-cell-depleted T cells, or PBMCs; the material itself was cDNA or gDNA.

Cohort assignment relied on participant-reported clinical history. All recovered Cohort 3 donors got two negative PCRs, got clearance, or saw symptom resolution. The table came from immunoSEQ multiplex PCR; TCRdb's copy has only in-frame clones and leaves some out. This sample yields approximately 270,000 clones, of which under 90% are seen a single time; about 1.7% belongs to the top ten. CDR1 is SGHRS and CDR2 is YFSETQ in the germline V gene. V gave up 0 bases and J gave up 0 bases, with 13 bases separating them. CDR3 length equals 16 residues. Sequenced: PBMCs or T cells enriched from blood (not recorded which). The V and J genes are TRBV5-1 and TRBJ2-7; D is unresolved. The receptor was isolated from a man in his forties who had recovered from COVID-19. The CDR3, as DNA: TGCGCCAGCAGCTTGGCCACGGCGGCCAGCTCCTACGAGCAGTACTTC. This translates into CASSLATAASSYEQYF. The entire variable domain, with the rest obtained from reference TRBV5-1 and TRBJ2-7, is as follows: KAGVTQTPRYLIKTRGQQVTLSCSPISGHRSVSWYQQTPGQGLQFLFEYFSETQRNKGNFPGRFSGRQFSNSRSEMNVSTLELGDSALYLCASSLATAASSYEQYFGPGTRLTVT.